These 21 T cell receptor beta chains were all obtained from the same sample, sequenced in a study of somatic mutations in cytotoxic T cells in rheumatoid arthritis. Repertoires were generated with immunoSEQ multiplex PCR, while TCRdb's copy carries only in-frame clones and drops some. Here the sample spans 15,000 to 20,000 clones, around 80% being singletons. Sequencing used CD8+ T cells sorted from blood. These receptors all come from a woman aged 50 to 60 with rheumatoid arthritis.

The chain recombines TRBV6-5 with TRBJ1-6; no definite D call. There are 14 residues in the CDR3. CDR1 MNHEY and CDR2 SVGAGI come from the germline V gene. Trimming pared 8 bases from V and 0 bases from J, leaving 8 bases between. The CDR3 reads CASFSSSYNSPLHF. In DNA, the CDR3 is TGTGCCAGCTTCTCGAGCTCCTATAATTCACCCCTCCACTTT.

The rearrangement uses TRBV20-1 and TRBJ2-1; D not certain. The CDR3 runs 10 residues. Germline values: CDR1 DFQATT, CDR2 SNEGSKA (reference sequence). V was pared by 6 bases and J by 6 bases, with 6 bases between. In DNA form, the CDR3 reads TGCAGTGCAGAGGCCAATGAGCAGTTCTTC. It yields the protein CSAEANEQFF.

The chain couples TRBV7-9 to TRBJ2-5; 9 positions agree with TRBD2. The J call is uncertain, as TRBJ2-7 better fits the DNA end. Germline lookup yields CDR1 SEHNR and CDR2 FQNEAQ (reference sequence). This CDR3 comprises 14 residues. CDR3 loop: CASSPGGGVREQYF. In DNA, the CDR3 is TGTGCCAGCAGCCCAGGCGGGGGGGTGCGCGAGCAGTACTTC.

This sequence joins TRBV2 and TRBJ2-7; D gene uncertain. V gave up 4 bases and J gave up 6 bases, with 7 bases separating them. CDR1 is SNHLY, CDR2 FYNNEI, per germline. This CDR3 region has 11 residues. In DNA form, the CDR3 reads TGTGCCAGCAGTGCTGGGATCGAGCAGTACTTC. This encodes CASSAGIEQYF.

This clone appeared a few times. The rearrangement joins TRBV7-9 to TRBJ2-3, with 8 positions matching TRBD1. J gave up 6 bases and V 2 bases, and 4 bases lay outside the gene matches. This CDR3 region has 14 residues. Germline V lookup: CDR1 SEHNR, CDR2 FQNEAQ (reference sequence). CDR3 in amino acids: CASSLRQGADTQYF. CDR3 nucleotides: TGTGCCAGCAGCTTAAGGCAGGGGGCCGATACGCAGTATTTT.

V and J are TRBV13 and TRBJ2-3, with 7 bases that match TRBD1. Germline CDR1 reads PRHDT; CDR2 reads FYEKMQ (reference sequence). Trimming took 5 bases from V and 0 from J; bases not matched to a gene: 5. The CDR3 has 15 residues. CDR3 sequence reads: CASSREQGSTDTQYF. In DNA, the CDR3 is TGTGCCAGCAGCCGGGAACAGGGGAGCACAGATACGCAGTATTTT.

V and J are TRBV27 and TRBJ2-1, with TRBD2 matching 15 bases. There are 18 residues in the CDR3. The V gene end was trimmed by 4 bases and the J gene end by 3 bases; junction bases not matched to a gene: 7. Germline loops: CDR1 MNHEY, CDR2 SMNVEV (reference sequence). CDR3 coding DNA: TGTGCCAGCAGTTCTCGGACTAGCGGGAGGGTTCTCTACAATGAGCAGTTCTTC. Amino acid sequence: CASSSRTSGRVLYNEQFF.

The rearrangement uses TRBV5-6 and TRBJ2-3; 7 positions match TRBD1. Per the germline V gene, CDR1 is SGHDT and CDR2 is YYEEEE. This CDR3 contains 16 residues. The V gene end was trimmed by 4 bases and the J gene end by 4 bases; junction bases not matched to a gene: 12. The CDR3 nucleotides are TGTGCCAGCAGCCCCCTCCCAACAGGGGACGCAGATACGCAGTATTTT. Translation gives CASSPLPTGDADTQYF.

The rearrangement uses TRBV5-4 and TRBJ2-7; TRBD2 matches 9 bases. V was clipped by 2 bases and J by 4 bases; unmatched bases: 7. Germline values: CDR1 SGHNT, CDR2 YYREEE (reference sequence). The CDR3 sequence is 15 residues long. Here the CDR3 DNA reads TGTGCCAGCAGCTTTAGCGGGAGCCCTGTTTACGAGCAGTACTTC. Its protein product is CASSFSGSPVYEQYF. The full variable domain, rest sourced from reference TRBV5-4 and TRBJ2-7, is ETGVTQSPTHLIKTRGQQVTLRCSSQSGHNTVSWYQQALGQGPQFIFQYYREEENGRGNFPPRFSGLQFPNYSSELNVNALELDDSALYLCASSFSGSPVYEQYFGPGTRLTVT.

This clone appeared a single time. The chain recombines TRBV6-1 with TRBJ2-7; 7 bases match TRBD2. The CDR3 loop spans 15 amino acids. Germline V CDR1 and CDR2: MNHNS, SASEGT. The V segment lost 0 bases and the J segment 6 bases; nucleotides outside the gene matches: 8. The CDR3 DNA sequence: TGTGCCAGCAGTGAAGCGGGAGGGAGTCTAGTCGAGCAGTACTTC. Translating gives CASSEAGGSLVEQYF.

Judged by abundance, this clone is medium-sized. For the CDR3, the DNA is TGTGCCAGCAGCTTAGGGATCGCAGGGGGCGGCCAGCCCCAGCATTTT. Translating gives CASSLGIAGGGQPQHF. V gene TRBV11-3 combines with J gene TRBJ1-5; 8 nucleotides agree with TRBD1. J was trimmed by 7 bases and V by 1 base; bases with no gene match: 9. Germline values: CDR1 SGHNT, CDR2 YENEEA. CDR3 length: 16 residues.

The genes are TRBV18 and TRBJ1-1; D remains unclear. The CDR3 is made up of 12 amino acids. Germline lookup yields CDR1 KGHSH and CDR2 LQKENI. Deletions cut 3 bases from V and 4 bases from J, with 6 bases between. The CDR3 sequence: CASSPDFTEAFF. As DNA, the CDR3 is TGTGCCAGCTCACCGGACTTCACTGAAGCTTTCTTT.

CDR3 protein: CASSLGQFYEQYF. CDR3 in DNA: TGTGCCAGCAGCCTAGGACAATTCTACGAGCAGTACTTC. This chain uses TRBV11-2 with TRBJ2-7; a weak D match, TRBD1 (5 bases). Germline V gene lookup returns CDR1 SGHAT and CDR2 FQNNGV. V shed 5 bases and J shed 3 bases, with 11 bases lying between them. This CDR3 contains 13 residues.

The CDR3 DNA follows: TGTGCCAGCAGCCTCGCAGAAGGAAGAAACACCATATATTTT. Protein sequence: CASSLAEGRNTIYF. The chain combines TRBV6-5 with TRBJ1-3; D gene ambiguous. Germline-derived CDR1 and CDR2 are MNHEY and SVGAGI. Deletions cut 6 bases from V and 5 bases from J, with 14 bases between. This CDR3 is 14 amino acids long.

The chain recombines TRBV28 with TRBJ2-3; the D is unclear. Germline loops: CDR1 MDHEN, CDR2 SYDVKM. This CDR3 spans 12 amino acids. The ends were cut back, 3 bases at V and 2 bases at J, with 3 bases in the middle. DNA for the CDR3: TGTGCCAGCAGTTTCGACACAGATACGCAGTATTTT. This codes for CASSFDTDTQYF.

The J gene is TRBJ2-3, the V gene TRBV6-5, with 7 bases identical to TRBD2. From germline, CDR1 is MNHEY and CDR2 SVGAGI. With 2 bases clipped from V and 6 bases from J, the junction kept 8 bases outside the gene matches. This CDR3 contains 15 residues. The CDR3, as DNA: TGTGCCAGCAGTTACGGGGACTACCCCCAGGATACGCAGTATTTT. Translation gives CASSYGDYPQDTQYF.

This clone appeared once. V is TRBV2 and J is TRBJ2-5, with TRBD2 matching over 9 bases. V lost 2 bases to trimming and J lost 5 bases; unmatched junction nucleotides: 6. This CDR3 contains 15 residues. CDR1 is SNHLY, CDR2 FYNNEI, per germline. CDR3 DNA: TGTGCCAGCAGTGAAACGGCGGGGGGGCTTGAGACCCAGTACTTC. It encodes CASSETAGGLETQYF.

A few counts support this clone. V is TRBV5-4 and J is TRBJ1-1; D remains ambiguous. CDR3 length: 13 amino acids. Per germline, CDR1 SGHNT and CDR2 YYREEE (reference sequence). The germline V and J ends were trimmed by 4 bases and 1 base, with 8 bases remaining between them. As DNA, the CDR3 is TGTGCCAGCAGCGTGACTGAGAACACTGAAGCTTTCTTT. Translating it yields CASSVTENTEAFF.

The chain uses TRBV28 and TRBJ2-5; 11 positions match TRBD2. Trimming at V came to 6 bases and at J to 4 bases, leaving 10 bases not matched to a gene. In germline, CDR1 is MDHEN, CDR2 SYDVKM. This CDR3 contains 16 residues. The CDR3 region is CASSRLAGWERETQYF. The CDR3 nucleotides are TGTGCCAGCAGCAGACTAGCGGGGTGGGAGCGAGAGACCCAGTACTTC. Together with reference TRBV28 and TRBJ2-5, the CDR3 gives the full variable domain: DVKVTQSSRYLVKRTGEKVFLECVQDMDHENMFWYRQDPGLGLRLIYFSYDVKMKEKGDIPEGYSVSREKKERFSLILESASTNQTSMYLCASSRLAGWERETQYFGPGTRLLVL.

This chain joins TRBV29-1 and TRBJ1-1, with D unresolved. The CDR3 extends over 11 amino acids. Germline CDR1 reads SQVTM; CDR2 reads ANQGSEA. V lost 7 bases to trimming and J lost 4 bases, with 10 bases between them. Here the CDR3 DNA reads TGCAGCGGACTGTATGGCACTGAAGCTTTCTTT. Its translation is CSGLYGTEAFF.

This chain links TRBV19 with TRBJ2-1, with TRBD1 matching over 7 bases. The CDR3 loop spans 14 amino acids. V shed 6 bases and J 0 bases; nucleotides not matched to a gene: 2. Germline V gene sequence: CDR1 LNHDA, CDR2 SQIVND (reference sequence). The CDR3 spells CASSYRGSYNEQFF. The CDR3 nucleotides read TGTGCCAGTAGCTACAGGGGCTCCTACAATGAGCAGTTCTTC.